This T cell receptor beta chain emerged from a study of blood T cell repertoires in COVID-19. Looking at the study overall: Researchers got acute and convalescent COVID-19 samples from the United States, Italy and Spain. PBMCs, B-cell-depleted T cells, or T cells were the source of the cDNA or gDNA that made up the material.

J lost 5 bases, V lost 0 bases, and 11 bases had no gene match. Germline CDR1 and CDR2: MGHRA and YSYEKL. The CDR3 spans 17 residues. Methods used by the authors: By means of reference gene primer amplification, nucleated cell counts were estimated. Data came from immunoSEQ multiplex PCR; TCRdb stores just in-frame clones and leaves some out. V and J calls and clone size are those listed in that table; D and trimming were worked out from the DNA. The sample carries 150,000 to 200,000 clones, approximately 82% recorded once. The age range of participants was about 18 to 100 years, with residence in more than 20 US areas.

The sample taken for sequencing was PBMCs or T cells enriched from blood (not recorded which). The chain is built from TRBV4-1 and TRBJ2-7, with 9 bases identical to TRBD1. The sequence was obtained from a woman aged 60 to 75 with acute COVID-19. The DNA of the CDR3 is TGCGCCAGCAGCCAAGATCCGGGGGACAGGGTCCCCCACGAGCAGTACTTC. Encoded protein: CASSQDPGDRVPHEQYF.